Presented here are 3 T cell receptor beta chains from one specimen sequenced in a study of graft-versus-host responses after intestinal transplantation. Repertoires were generated with immunoSEQ multiplex PCR, while TCRdb's copy carries only in-frame clones and drops some. The sample includes about 86,000 clones, around 89% seen only once; the top ten take around 0.3%. No cognate antigen is known for these TCRs. The starting material was unstimulated CD4+ T cells sorted from spleen or lymph node cells, obtained before transplant. These receptors all stem from a human donor who was the organ donor for an intestinal transplant.

The chain couples TRBV5-1 to TRBJ2-7, with 8 bases lining up with TRBD1. This CDR3 is built from 16 residues. Trimming cost V 4 bases and J 7 bases; bases outside gene matches: 16. Germline CDR1 and CDR2: SGHRS and YFSETQ. The CDR3: CASSPPGQVTLGEQYF. CDR3 coding DNA: TGCGCCAGCAGCCCCCCGGGACAGGTTACCTTGGGGGAGCAGTACTTC.

This clone occurred once. The V call is TRBV6-5, the J call TRBJ2-7; D not resolved. The V gene's germline CDR1 is MNHEY and CDR2 SVGAGI. V lost 6 bases and J lost 0, with 9 bases in between. The CDR3 length is 13 residues. CDR3 nucleotides: TGTGCCAGCAGGGTTACCAGCTCCTACGAGCAGTACTTC. Translated: CASRVTSSYEQYF.

The chain carries TRBV4-1 and TRBJ2-1; the match to TRBD1 covers 8 bases. The J segment lost 5 bases and the V segment lost 3 bases, leaving 9 bases of the junction unmatched. Germline-derived CDR1 and CDR2 are MGHRA and YSYEKL. The CDR3 has 16 residues. CDR3 bases: TGCGCCAGCAGCCACAGGACAGGGACCTTAAACAATGAGCAGTTCTTC. Encoded protein: CASSHRTGTLNNEQFF.